Presented here are 8 T cell receptor beta chains from one specimen sequenced in a study of T cells expressing NK-cell markers. TCRdb reprocessed the 5' RACE reads, keeping one entry per CDR3 protein, no DNA. The sample holds roughly 420,000 distinct CDR3 sequences. The sample was blood T cells: a sorted CD56 or NKG2C T cell subset, CD4+ or CD8+ T cells, or bulk PBMC T cells (not recorded which). All receptors derive from a woman aged 18-69 years in good health.

The chain links TRBV2 to TRBJ1-1; checking the TCRdb D call of TRBD1 is not possible without DNA. CDR1 SNHLY and CDR2 FYNNEI come from the germline V gene. The CDR3 has 14 residues. This chain's CDR3 is CASSTGAVNTEAFF. Supplemented by reference TRBV2 and TRBJ1-1, the full variable domain reads EPEVTQTPSHQVTQMGQEVILRCVPISNHLYFYWYRQILGQKVEFLVSFYNNEISEKSEIFDDQFSVERPDGSNFTLKIRSTKLEDSAMYFCASSTGAVNTEAFFGQGTRLTVV.

This chain links TRBV5-5 with TRBJ2-2. Germline V lookup: CDR1 SGHKS, CDR2 YYEKEE (reference sequence). The CDR3 has 16 amino acids. The CDR3 reads CASSLDLRYGTGELFF. Combining the CDR3 with reference TRBV5-5 and TRBJ2-2 gives the whole variable domain DAGVTQSPTHLIKTRGQQVTLRCSPISGHKSVSWYQQVLGQGPQFIFQYYEKEERGRGNFPDRFSARQFPNYSSELNVNALLLGDSALYLCASSLDLRYGTGELFFGEGSRLTVL.

The V gene is TRBV12-3 or TRBV12-4, the J gene TRBJ1-4; checking the TCRdb D call of TRBD1 is not possible without DNA. The CDR3 consists of 16 residues. The CDR3 loop is CASSFIPAQVNEKLFF.

This chain uses TRBV20-1 with TRBJ2-3. Germline-derived CDR1 and CDR2 are DFQATT and SNEGSKA (reference sequence). This CDR3 is built from 14 residues. The CDR3 loop reads CSARPDPSTDTQYF.

The chain links TRBV20-1 to TRBJ2-3; lacking DNA, the TRBD1 call made by TCRdb goes unchecked. The germline CDR1 and CDR2 sequences are DFQATT and SNEGSKA (reference sequence). There are 14 residues in the CDR3. The CDR3 loop reads CSARGGPGADTQYF.

The chain employs TRBV11-2 and TRBJ1-2; there is no DNA to check the TCRdb D call of TRBD1. Germline V gene data show CDR1 as SGHAT and CDR2 as FQNNGV. CDR3 length: 14 residues. The CDR3 loop reads CASSSGTGHYGYTF.

The CDR3 protein is CASSQGASGAYEQYF. The chain joins TRBV3-1 to TRBJ2-7; TCRdb's assignment of TRBD2 cannot be checked, as there is no DNA. The CDR3 has 15 amino acids. Germline V CDR1 and CDR2: LGHDT, YNNKEL (reference sequence).

V usage is TRBV7-2 and J usage is TRBJ2-5; TCRdb's D gene call, TRBD2, goes unchecked for lack of DNA. The length of the CDR3 is 14 residues. Looked up from germline, CDR1 is SGHTA and CDR2 is FQGNSA. The CDR3 loop is CASSFSSGGETQYF.